The source of this TCR beta chain is a study of human T cells and chemical hapten exposure. Overall study: Largely, small differences in pooled library volume made per-sample TCR yields vary.

This clonotype has more than one count but fewer than ten. What it recognizes is unknown. The library put unique molecular identifiers onto individual cDNA molecules. Authors' processing steps: Samples had a median of 95,638 TCRs, ranging roughly 23,224 to 690,600. Each CDR3 protein is one row after TCRdb ran MiXCR on the RACE reads. The V and J calls and clone size are TCRdb's, not the authors'. Of fewer than 300,000 distinct CDR3 sequences in the sample, approximately 8.4% were seen once. General study results and limits: Expanded TCRs created a significantly greater count of big CDR3 similarity clusters than controls did.

The time point is: pre-sensitization, week 0. Treatment: therapeutic diphenylcyclopropenone sensitization with weekly scalp DPC. Germline V gene lookup returns CDR1 DFQATT and CDR2 SNEGSKA (reference sequence). The CDR3 extends over 16 amino acids. The V gene end was trimmed by 1 base and the J gene end by 0 bases; junction bases not matched to a gene: 7. This TCR came from a woman between 35 and 50 years old with alopecia areata. Some clones in this sample may be carry-over from other donors' samples. This specimen consisted of whole blood, obtained in connection with sensitization to the hapten diphenylcyclopropenone (DPC). The rearrangement uses TRBV20-1 and TRBJ1-1; 8 bases are shared with TRBD1. In DNA, the CDR3 is TGCAGTGCTAGAGGCGGACAGGGCGACGTGAACACTGAAGCTTTCTTT. It is translated as CSARGGQGDVNTEAFF.